This section outlines one TCR beta chain sequence together with its context. This entry belongs to a study of yellow fever vaccine responses in identical twins. TCRdb used MiXCR to reprocess the RT-PCR reads, holding one entry per CDR3 protein. The sample lists approximately 1,200 distinct CDR3 sequences; around 82% were seen once. The CDR3 contains 14 residues. The germline gives CDR1 SNHLY, CDR2 FYNNEI. V trimming: 8 bases; J trimming: 5 bases; junction bases outside the gene matches: 8. This TCR was recovered from a female donor who received the yellow fever vaccine. J is TRBJ2-3 and V is TRBV2; 9 nucleotides line up with TRBD1. Sequenced here: T cells from blood (PBMCs), unsorted or a sorted subset (not recorded which), sampled before or after yellow fever vaccination (not recorded which). The CDR3 protein is CASYPGQGGDTQYF. The CDR3 DNA is TGTGCCAGCTACCCGGGACAGGGTGGAGATACGCAGTATTTT.